The next 11 T cell receptor beta chains were all read from a single sample in a study of T-cell memory formation after mild COVID-19. Each CDR3 protein gets one entry after TCRdb re-called the 5' RACE reads with MiXCR. The table has some 320,000 distinct CDR3 sequences, 15% to 20% seen once; the top ten hold approximately 20%. Sequencing used PBMCs or a T cell subset sorted from them (not recorded which). The receptor source for this set is a man younger than 35 who had mild COVID-19 (a few samples of this study predate the infection). Cell type and time point are not known.

Only a few counts were recorded for this clonotype. The chain combines TRBV2 with TRBJ1-6; a weak D match, TRBD1 (6 bases). With 5 bases removed from V and 10 bases from J, the gap between germline ends came to 21 bases. The germline V gene has CDR1 SNHLY and CDR2 FYNNEI. The CDR3 length is 16 residues. This CDR3 reads CASSRDRPGGGSPLHF. The CDR3 DNA reads as TGTGCCAGCAGTCGAGACCGGCCCGGGGGCGGATCACCCCTCCACTTT.

The chain joins TRBV6-2 or TRBV6-3 to TRBJ2-5; no definite D call. Trimming removed 0 bases at V and 5 bases at J, with 10 bases between. This CDR3 comprises 14 residues. The germline V gene encodes CDR1 MNHEY and CDR2 SVGEGT. The CDR3 loop is CASSYSGREETQYF. In nucleotides, the CDR3 is TGTGCCAGCAGTTACTCAGGGCGAGAGGAGACCCAGTACTTC.

V is TRBV10-3 and J is TRBJ2-1, with D perhaps TRBD1 or TRBD2 (7 bases each). The V gene's germline CDR1 is ENHRY and CDR2 SYGVKD. The CDR3 sequence is 16 residues long. Trimming removed 3 bases at V and 10 bases at J, with 22 bases between. CDR3 sequence: CAISEWGGTGEKEQFF. The CDR3 region has the DNA TGTGCCATCAGTGAATGGGGGGGAACAGGGGAGAAAGAGCAGTTCTTC.

This clonotype was found many times. The V gene is TRBV5-1, the J gene TRBJ2-3; D is undetermined. V was shortened by 1 base and J by 0 bases, with 9 bases between the two germline ends. This CDR3 contains 15 residues. Germline V CDR1 and CDR2: SGHRS, YFSETQ. For the CDR3, the DNA is TGCGCCAGCAGCTTGAGTGTCGGGAGCACAGATACGCAGTATTTT. This encodes CASSLSVGSTDTQYF.

This clonotype appeared many times. The chain couples TRBV20-1 to TRBJ2-5; TRBD2 matches 9 bases. Germline lookup yields CDR1 DFQATT and CDR2 SNEGSKA (reference sequence). This CDR3 comprises 14 residues. V was pared by 2 bases and J by 3 bases, with 4 bases of the junction left unmatched. CDR3 nucleotides: TGCAGTGCTAGAATCCCTAGCGGGGAAGAGACCCAGTACTTC. As protein: CSARIPSGEETQYF.

The DNA for the CDR3 is TGCAGCGTTGAAGAGACAGAGCAGTACTTC. Protein product: CSVEETEQYF. The J gene is TRBJ2-7, the V gene TRBV29-1; D not certain. The CDR3 totals 10 residues. Trimming removed 0 bases from V and 7 bases from J, with 4 bases in between. Germline loops: CDR1 SQVTM, CDR2 ANQGSEA.

The chain's CDR3 is CASRTGGDQPQHF. CDR3 nucleotides: TGTGCCAGCAGGACAGGGGGGGATCAGCCCCAGCATTTT. This chain uses TRBV12-3 or TRBV12-4 with TRBJ1-5, with 9 nucleotides matching TRBD1. This CDR3 region has 13 residues. J lost 5 bases, V lost 6 bases, and 2 bases had no gene match.

This clonotype was seen more than once but under ten times. It is unclear where the CDR3 begins or ends on the DNA, so no DNA is shown, and the CDR3 is as TCRdb lists it. The chain's CDR3 is CASSRSSLWQPQHF. The V and J genes are TRBV6-2 or TRBV6-3 and TRBJ1-5. The germline gives CDR1 MNHEY, CDR2 SVGEGT. The CDR3 numbers 14 amino acids, ends counted.

This clonotype was recorded many times. This chain uses TRBV5-6 with TRBJ2-7; tentative D call: TRBD1 (6 bases). This CDR3 comprises 13 residues. Germline lookup yields CDR1 SGHDT and CDR2 YYEEEE. With 1 base removed from V and 6 bases from J, the gap between germline ends came to 11 bases. The CDR3, as DNA: TGTGCCAGCAGCTTGAACAGGGAATCCGAGCAGTACTTC. This codes for CASSLNRESEQYF.

This clonotype was seen a handful of times. V gene TRBV4-3 combines with J gene TRBJ1-3; tentatively, D is TRBD1 (5 bases). Deletions cut 1 base from V and 0 bases from J, with 13 bases between. This CDR3 has 17 residues. Per germline, CDR1 LGHNA and CDR2 YSLEER. CDR3 sequence reads: CASSQALWGSSGNTIYF. DNA for the CDR3: TGCGCCAGCAGCCAAGCGCTTTGGGGGAGCTCTGGAAACACCATATATTTT.

This clonotype was seen a few times. V is TRBV7-9 and J is TRBJ1-1; TRBD1 might be the D (5 bases). Between the trimmed V and J ends, which lost 4 bases and 3 bases, there was a span of 18 bases. The CDR3 sequence is 16 residues long. Germline V lookup: CDR1 SEHNR, CDR2 FQNEAQ (reference sequence). The CDR3: CASSSPSDREDTEAFF. CDR3 coding DNA: TGTGCCAGCAGCTCCCCCTCCGACAGAGAGGACACTGAAGCTTTCTTT.